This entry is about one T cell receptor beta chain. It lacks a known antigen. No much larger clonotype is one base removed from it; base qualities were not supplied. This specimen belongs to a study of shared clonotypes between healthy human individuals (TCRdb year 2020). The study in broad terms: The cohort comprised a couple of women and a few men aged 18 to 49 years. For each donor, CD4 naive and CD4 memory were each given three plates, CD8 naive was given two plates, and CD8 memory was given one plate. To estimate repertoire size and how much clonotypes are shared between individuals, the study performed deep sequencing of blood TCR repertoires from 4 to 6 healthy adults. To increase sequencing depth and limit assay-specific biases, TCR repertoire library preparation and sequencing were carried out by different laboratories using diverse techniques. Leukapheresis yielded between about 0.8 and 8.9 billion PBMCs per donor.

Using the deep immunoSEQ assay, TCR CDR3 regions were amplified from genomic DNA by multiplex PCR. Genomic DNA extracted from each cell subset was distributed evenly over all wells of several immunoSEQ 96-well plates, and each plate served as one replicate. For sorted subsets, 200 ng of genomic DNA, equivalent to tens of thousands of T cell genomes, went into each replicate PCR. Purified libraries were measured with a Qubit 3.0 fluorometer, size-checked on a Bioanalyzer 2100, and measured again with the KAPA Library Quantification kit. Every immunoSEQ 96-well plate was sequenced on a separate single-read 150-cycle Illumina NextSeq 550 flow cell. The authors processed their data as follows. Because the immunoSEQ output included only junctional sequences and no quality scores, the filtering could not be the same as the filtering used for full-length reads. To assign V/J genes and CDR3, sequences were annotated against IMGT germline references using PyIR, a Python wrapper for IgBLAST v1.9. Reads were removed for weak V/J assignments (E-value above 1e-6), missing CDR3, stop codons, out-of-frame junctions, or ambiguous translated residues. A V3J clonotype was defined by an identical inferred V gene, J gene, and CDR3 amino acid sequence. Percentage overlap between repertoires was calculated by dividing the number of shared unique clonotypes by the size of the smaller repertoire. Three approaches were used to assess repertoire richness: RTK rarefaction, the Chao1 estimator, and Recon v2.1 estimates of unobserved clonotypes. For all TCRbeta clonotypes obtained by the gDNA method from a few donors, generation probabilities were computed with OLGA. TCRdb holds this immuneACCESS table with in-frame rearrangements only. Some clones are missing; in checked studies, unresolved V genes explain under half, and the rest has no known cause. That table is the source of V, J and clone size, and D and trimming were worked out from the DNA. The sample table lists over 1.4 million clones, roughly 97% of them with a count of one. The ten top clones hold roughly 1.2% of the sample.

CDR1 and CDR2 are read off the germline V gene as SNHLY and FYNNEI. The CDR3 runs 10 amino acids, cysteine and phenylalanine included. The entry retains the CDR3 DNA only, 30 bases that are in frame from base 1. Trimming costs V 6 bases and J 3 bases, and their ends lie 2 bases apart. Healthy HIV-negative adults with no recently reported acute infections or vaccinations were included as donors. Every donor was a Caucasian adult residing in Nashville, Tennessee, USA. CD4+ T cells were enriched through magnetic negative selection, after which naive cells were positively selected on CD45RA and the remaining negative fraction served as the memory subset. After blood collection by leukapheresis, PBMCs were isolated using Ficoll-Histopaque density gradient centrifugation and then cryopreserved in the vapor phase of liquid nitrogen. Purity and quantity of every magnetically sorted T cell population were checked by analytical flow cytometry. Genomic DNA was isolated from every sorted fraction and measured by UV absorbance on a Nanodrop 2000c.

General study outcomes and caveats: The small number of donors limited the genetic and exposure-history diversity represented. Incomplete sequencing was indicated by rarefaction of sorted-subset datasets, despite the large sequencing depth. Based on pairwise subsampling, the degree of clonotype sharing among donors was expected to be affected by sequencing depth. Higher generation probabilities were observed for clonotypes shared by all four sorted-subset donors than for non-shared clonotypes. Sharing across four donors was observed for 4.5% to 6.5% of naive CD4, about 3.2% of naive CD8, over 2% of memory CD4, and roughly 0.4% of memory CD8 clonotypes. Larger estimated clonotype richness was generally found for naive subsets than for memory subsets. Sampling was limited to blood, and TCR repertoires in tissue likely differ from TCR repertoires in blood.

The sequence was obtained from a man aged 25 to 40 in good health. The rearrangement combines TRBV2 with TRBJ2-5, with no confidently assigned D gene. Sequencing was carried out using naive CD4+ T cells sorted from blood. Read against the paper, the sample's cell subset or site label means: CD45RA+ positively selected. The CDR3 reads CASSKETQYF. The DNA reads TGTGCCAGCAGCAAAGAGACCCAGTACTTC.